The following is a TCR beta chain sequence with its context. This record comes from a study of control samples from healthy donors and cancer patients. Assay used: immunoSEQ multiplex PCR; TCRdb lists only in-frame clones, some missing. The sample shows approximately 30,000 clones, less than 95% of them seen only once. The V end was cut by 0 bases, the J end by 7 bases, with 10 bases between. Germline V gene sequence: CDR1 SGHDT, CDR2 YYEEEE. The CDR3 consists of 13 residues. The sequenced sample was blood. The chain joins TRBV5-6 to TRBJ1-2; no definite D call. The sequence derives from a man in his sixties in good health. CDR3 nucleotide sequence: TGTGCCAGCAGCTTGGAGTCGTTTTTTGGCTACACCTTC. It yields the protein CASSLESFFGYTF. Full variable domain (rest looked up from reference TRBV5-6 and TRBJ1-2): DAGVTQSPTHLIKTRGQQVTLRCSPKSGHDTVSWYQQALGQGPQFIFQYYEEEERQRGNFPDRFSGHQFPNYSSELNVNALLLGDSALYLCASSLESFFGYTFGSGTRLTVV.